Listed below are T cell receptor beta chains from one sample, sequenced in a study of cytomegalovirus exposure and HLA in healthy donors. Repertoires were generated with immunoSEQ multiplex PCR, while TCRdb's copy carries only in-frame clones and drops some. The sample records 210,000 or so clones, roughly 84% being singletons. The sequenced material came from PBMCs. The origin of the receptors is a human donor in good health. The CDR3 runs from the conserved cysteine through the conserved F or W. A D gene is named only where the DNA matches it firmly. Clone size is stated in some rows and not others, as once, few, many or a class when expanded.

15	TRBV5-1	TRBJ2-5	-	TRBD2	TGCGCCAGCAGCTTGGAAGCGGGAGTGGTGGAGACCCAGTACTTC	CASSLEAGVVETQYF
14	TRBV5-4	TRBJ2-1	-	TRBD1	TGTGCCAGCAGCGATCCGACAGGGGGCAATGAGCAGTTCTTC	CASSDPTGGNEQFF
13	TRBV23-1	TRBJ1-1	-	-	TGCGCCAGCAGTCAATCGACGCGGCAGTCTTCTTTCTTT	CASSQSTRQSSFF
15	TRBV10-3	TRBJ2-6	-	-	TGTGCCATTGCCGGGGGTCTCTCTGGGGCCAACGTCCTGACTTTC	CAIAGGLSGANVLTF
13	TRBV7-7	TRBJ2-3	-	-	TGTGCTAGCAGTCCCCAGGGCACAGATACGCAGTATTTT	CASSPQGTDTQYF
16	TRBV25-1	TRBJ2-1	-	TRBD2	TGTGCCAGCAGTGATAATCGGGAGGGCCCCTACAATGAGCAGTTCTTC	CASSDNREGPYNEQFF
15	TRBV11-2	TRBJ2-1	-	-	TGTGCCAGCGGACTAACGGCCGGGACCTACAATGAGCAGTTCTTC	CASGLTAGTYNEQFF
12	TRBV7-9	TRBJ2-5	-	-	TGTGCCAGCGGGAGGGGGTTAGAGACCCAGTACTTC	CASGRGLETQYF
13	TRBV5-1	TRBJ2-1	-	-	TGCGCCAGCAGGCCTGGAGCCTACAATGAGCAGTTCTTC	CASRPGAYNEQFF
14	TRBV9	TRBJ2-3	once	TRBD1	TGTGCCAGCAGCGTAGCAGGGGGCGGGGATACGCAGTATTTT	CASSVAGGGDTQYF
16	TRBV19	TRBJ2-1	-	TRBD2	TGTGCCAGTAGTTTCCTTAGCGGGAGTGCCTACAATGAGCAGTTCTTC	CASSFLSGSAYNEQFF
15	TRBV7-9	TRBJ1-1	-	-	TGTGCCAGCAGCGGGGTGACAGGACGGAACACTGAAGCTTTCTTT	CASSGVTGRNTEAFF
15	TRBV7-6	TRBJ2-7	-	-	TGTGCCAGCAGCCCCGGGGGCGGGAGCTCCTACGAGCAGTACTTC	CASSPGGGSSYEQYF
14	TRBV30	TRBJ2-7	-	TRBD2	TGTGCCTGGAGTACAGCGGGAGGGACCTACGAGCAGTACTTC	CAWSTAGGTYEQYF
13	TRBV7-7	TRBJ2-7	-	-	TGTGCTAGCAGCCCTGGACAGTCCTACGAGCAGTACTTC	CASSPGQSYEQYF
14	TRBV5-4	TRBJ2-3	-	-	TGTGCCAGCAGCTTGGCCGACAGAACAGATACGCAGTATTTT	CASSLADRTDTQYF
15	TRBV5-1	TRBJ1-5	-	-	TGCGCCAGCAGCTTGGGACTCCCTGGCAATCAGCCCCAGCATTTT	CASSLGLPGNQPQHF
17	TRBV18	TRBJ1-4	-	-	TGTGCCAGCTCACCACAAGGAGGAGGATTCCGAACTGAAAAACTGTTTTTT	CASSPQGGGFRTEKLFF
13	TRBV14	TRBJ2-5	-	TRBD1	TGTGCCAGCCGCGACAGGGGGGAAGAGACCCAGTACTTC	CASRDRGEETQYF
16	TRBV7-9	TRBJ2-2	-	-	TGTGCCAGCAGCTTATCTCGGGCTAGCCTGGCGGGGGAGCTGTTTTTT	CASSLSRASLAGELFF
15	TRBV23-1	TRBJ1-4	-	TRBD1	TGCGCCAGCAGTCGGACAGGGAGAACTAATGAAAAACTGTTTTTT	CASSRTGRTNEKLFF
17	TRBV4-1	TRBJ2-7	-	TRBD2	TGCGCCAGCAGCCAAGAGGATGGGCTAGCGGGAGCCTACGAGCAGTACTTC	CASSQEDGLAGAYEQYF
15	TRBV7-2	TRBJ2-5	-	TRBD2	TGTGCCACTGCCATGTCCGGGACTAGGGGCGAGACCCAGTACTTC	CATAMSGTRGETQYF
15	TRBV9	TRBJ2-1	-	TRBD2	TGTGCCAGCAGGTCGGGACTAGCGGAGAACAATGAGCAGTTCTTC	CASRSGLAENNEQFF
15	TRBV18	TRBJ2-5	few	TRBD2	TGTGCCAGCTCACATCCGGGACTAGCATCGGAGACCCAGTACTTC	CASSHPGLASETQYF
11	TRBV29-1	TRBJ1-2	-	-	TGCAGCGTTGGTTCGGGAAATGGCTACACCTTC	CSVGSGNGYTF
15	TRBV18	TRBJ2-4	-	-	TGTGCCAGCTCACCCCCGACGGGGGCCAAAAACATTCAGTACTTC	CASSPPTGAKNIQYF
17	TRBV7-9	TRBJ2-3	once	TRBD2	TGTGCCAGCAGCTCCCCCCTAGCGGGGGCTAGCACAGATACGCAGTATTTT	CASSSPLAGASTDTQYF
13	TRBV5-6	TRBJ1-1	-	TRBD1	TGTGCCAGCAGCTTCGGGACAGGCACTGAAGCTTTCTTT	CASSFGTGTEAFF
18	TRBV6-1	TRBJ1-4	-	-	TGTGCCAGCAGTGGTCCCCCGAACTCACGGGTGACTAATGAAAAACTGTTTTTT	CASSGPPNSRVTNEKLFF
16	TRBV4-1	TRBJ2-5	-	-	TGCGCCAGCAGCCATCTATGGGAGAGGGAAAAAGAGACCCAGTACTTC	CASSHLWEREKETQYF
16	TRBV7-3	TRBJ2-2	once	-	TGTGCCAGCAGCTTTGGGGGGAGTTGGGACACCGGGGAGCTGTTTTTT	CASSFGGSWDTGELFF
14	TRBV5-1	TRBJ2-1	-	-	TGCGCCAGCAGCTTGACACCCTCCAACAATGAGCAGTTCTTC	CASSLTPSNNEQFF
14	TRBV6-6	TRBJ1-1	-	TRBD1	TGTGCCAGCAGTTCCGGGACAGGGACGGCTGAAGCTTTCTTT	CASSSGTGTAEAFF
15	TRBV7-9	TRBJ2-7	once	-	TGTGCCAGCAGCCCCAGGGCCGTTAGCTCCTACGAGCAGTACTTC	CASSPRAVSSYEQYF
14	TRBV30	TRBJ2-7	-	-	TGTGCCTGGAGTGTACTTCAGGGATTCAACGAGCAGTACTTC	CAWSVLQGFNEQYF
18	TRBV5-1	TRBJ2-1	-	TRBD2	TGCGCCAGCAGCTCGGGATTCCTAGCGGGAGGAGATTACAATGAGCAGTTCTTC	CASSSGFLAGGDYNEQFF
15	TRBV29-1	TRBJ1-5	once	-	TGCAGCGTTGTATTCGGCCAGGGAGGTTTTCAGCCCCAGCATTTT	CSVVFGQGGFQPQHF
15	TRBV29-1	TRBJ1-4	-	TRBD1	TGCAGCGTTGAAGCCGGGACAGGTCTAGGGGAAAAACTGTTTTTT	CSVEAGTGLGEKLFF
16	TRBV19	TRBJ1-2	-	TRBD1	TGTGCCAGTAGTATGAGGGACAGGGCAGAGGACTATGGCTACACCTTC	CASSMRDRAEDYGYTF
16	TRBV7-2	TRBJ2-7	-	TRBD2	TGTGCCAGCAGCACGAAGGTAGCGGGAGGTTCCTACGAGCAGTACTTC	CASSTKVAGGSYEQYF
12	TRBV5-4	TRBJ2-5	-	-	TGTGCCAGCAGTATCCTCGAAGAGACCCAGTACTTC	CASSILEETQYF
15	TRBV11-2	TRBJ2-7	-	TRBD2	TGTGCCAGCAGCTTCGGGGCGGGAGGGGCTTACGAGCAGTACTTC	CASSFGAGGAYEQYF
14	TRBV29-1	TRBJ2-7	-	TRBD2	TGCAGCGTTCAAACCCTAGCGGGAGTCAGCGAGCAGTACTTC	CSVQTLAGVSEQYF
14	TRBV7-9	TRBJ1-6	-	-	TGTGCCAGCAGCGAAATTCGGACAGAAAAACCCCTCCACTTT	CASSEIRTEKPLHF
15	TRBV7-2	TRBJ1-2	-	TRBD1	TGTGCCAGCAGCTCAAGACAGGGGGCAAGAGATGGCTACACCTTC	CASSSRQGARDGYTF
16	TRBV30	TRBJ2-5	-	TRBD2	TGTGCCTGGAGTCTGGGACTAGCGGGGCTCCAAGAGACCCAGTACTTC	CAWSLGLAGLQETQYF
10	TRBV2	TRBJ2-7	-	-	TGTGCCAGCAGTGCCTACGAGCAGTACTTC	CASSAYEQYF
16	TRBV5-1	TRBJ2-3	-	TRBD2	TGCGCCAGCAGCTTGGAGCTAGCGGGAGGACGAGGTACGCAGTATTTT	CASSLELAGGRGTQYF
12	TRBV7-7	TRBJ2-2	-	-	TGTGCTAGCAGCTTCTTCGGCGGGGAGCTGTTTTTT	CASSFFGGELFF
14	TRBV10-2	TRBJ2-7	-	TRBD2	TGCGCCAGCAGTGAGATTAGCGGGTCCTACGAGCAGTACTTC	CASSEISGSYEQYF
11	TRBV20-1	TRBJ2-3	-	-	TGCAGAGGAGCGGATCCAGATACGCAGTATTTT	CRGADPDTQYF
15	TRBV29-1	TRBJ2-5	-	TRBD2	TGCAGCGTTGAAGATCCAGGCCGGGACTATGGGACCCAGTACTTC	CSVEDPGRDYGTQYF
16	TRBV18	TRBJ2-7	-	TRBD1	TGTGCCAGCTCACCGATAGGACAGGCGACTCCCCACGAGCAGTACTTC	CASSPIGQATPHEQYF
15	TRBV5-1	TRBJ1-1	-	TRBD1	TGCGCCAGCAGCTTCCGAGACAGGGGATATGAGGAAGCTTTCTTT	CASSFRDRGYEEAFF
18	TRBV7-3	TRBJ2-7	-	TRBD1	TGTGCCAGCAGCTTAAGTACCCTACAGGGGGCGCGCCCCTACGAGCAGTACTTC	CASSLSTLQGARPYEQYF